This TCR beta chain was profiled in a study of cytomegalovirus exposure and HLA in healthy donors. Broader study findings: After further analysis at a later stage, roughly 16,000 TCR beta sequences were associated with HLA alleles at 0.05 false discovery rate.

Remarks on this clone: Its specificity is not known.

CDR3 length equals 13 residues. From germline, CDR1 is SEHNR and CDR2 FQNEAQ (reference sequence). The V and J ends lost 1 base and 3 bases respectively, with 6 bases between them. The study ran its PCR with 60 Vbeta and 13 Jbeta primers. Assay: immunoSEQ multiplex PCR; the TCRdb copy retains only in-frame clones and omits some. The sample lists about 110,000 clones, around 75% occurring once. The sequence came from a middle-aged man in good health and CMV-seronegative. The chain combines TRBV7-9 with TRBJ1-1; TRBD1 might be the D (5 bases). The material sequenced was PBMCs. The CDR3 loop is CASSLVGDTEAFF. The DNA of the CDR3 is TGTGCCAGCAGCTTAGTAGGGGACACTGAAGCTTTCTTT.